Each of the 20 T cell receptor beta chains below was sequenced from the same sample in a study of T cells after yellow fever vaccination. Each CDR3 protein is one row after TCRdb ran MiXCR on the 5' RACE reads. The data contain a few hundred thousand distinct CDR3 sequences, about 19% of them singletons. Sequences were derived from PBMCs, sampled 15 days after the yellow fever booster vaccination. The receptors were gathered from a young man who received the YFV17D yellow fever vaccine.

The V and J genes are TRBV4-3 and TRBJ2-7, with 8 bases fitting TRBD1. Looked up from germline, CDR1 is LGHNA and CDR2 is YSLEER. The V gene end was trimmed by 4 bases and the J gene end by 3 bases; junction bases not matched to a gene: 5. There are 14 residues in the CDR3. The CDR3 protein is CASSLRGTGYEQYF. CDR3 sequence (DNA): TGCGCCAGCAGCCTGAGGGGGACAGGCTACGAGCAGTACTTC.

This clonotype has only a few counts. V and J are TRBV2 and TRBJ1-1; D remains ambiguous. The CDR3 sequence is 14 residues long. V was trimmed by 6 bases and J by 5 bases, leaving 16 bases between them. Germline V gene lookup returns CDR1 SNHLY and CDR2 FYNNEI. CDR3 sequence reads: CASRDPGGLTEAFF. The CDR3 DNA sequence: TGTGCCAGCAGGGACCCGGGTGGGCTGACTGAAGCTTTCTTT. The complete variable domain, with remaining parts taken from reference TRBV2 and TRBJ1-1, reads EPEVTQTPSHQVTQMGQEVILRCVPISNHLYFYWYRQILGQKVEFLVSFYNNEISEKSEIFDDQFSVERPDGSNFTLKIRSTKLEDSAMYFCASRDPGGLTEAFFGQGTRLTVV.

The rearrangement uses TRBV11-2 and TRBJ2-3; D is unresolved. V was cut by 2 bases and J by 0 bases, with 15 bases left in between. Germline assignment: CDR1 SGHAT and CDR2 FQNNGV. The CDR3 consists of 17 residues. The CDR3 nucleotides read TGTGCCAGCAGCTTATCTTCGGCTCCGGCTAGCACAGATACGCAGTATTTT. Protein: CASSLSSAPASTDTQYF.

This chain connects TRBV7-3 to TRBJ1-4; 8 bases line up with TRBD1. The germline V gene has CDR1 SGHTA and CDR2 FQGTGA. The V gene end was trimmed by 4 bases and the J gene end by 5 bases; junction bases not matched to a gene: 3. There are 14 residues in the CDR3. CDR3 DNA sequence: TGTGCCAGCAGCTCGACAGGGGTAAATGAAAAACTGTTTTTT. It yields the protein CASSSTGVNEKLFF.

The CDR3 protein is CSVVPLPIAGGSSSYNEQFF. CDR3 nucleotide sequence: TGCAGCGTTGTGCCCCTTCCTATAGCGGGAGGATCCAGCTCCTACAATGAGCAGTTCTTC. V and J are TRBV29-1 and TRBJ2-1, with 10 bases that match TRBD2. The CDR3 covers 20 residues. J gave up 0 bases and V 4 bases, and 18 bases lay outside the gene matches. Looked up from germline, CDR1 is SQVTM and CDR2 is ANQGSEA.

The chain recombines TRBV6-1 with TRBJ1-1, with D possibly being TRBD1 (6 bases). CDR3 length: 13 amino acids. Germline lookup yields CDR1 MNHNS and CDR2 SASEGT. V was shortened by 10 bases and J by 0 bases, with 12 bases between the two germline ends. The CDR3, as DNA: TGTGCCACCCAGTACAGGGTGAACACTGAAGCTTTCTTT. It is translated as CATQYRVNTEAFF.

This clonotype was seen a handful of times. This chain connects TRBV9 to TRBJ2-2; D is uncertain. CDR3 size: 15 residues. Germline CDR1 and CDR2: SGDLS and YYNGEE. V was trimmed by 3 bases and J by 1 base, leaving 10 bases between them. DNA of the CDR3: TGTGCCAGCAGCGGACCTAAGAGGAACACCGGGGAGCTGTTTTTT. As protein: CASSGPKRNTGELFF.

This clonotype has just a few counts. This sequence joins TRBV28 and TRBJ2-4; D is perhaps TRBD1 (6 bases). The CDR3 extends over 16 amino acids. V shed 8 bases and J shed 0 bases, with 17 bases lying between them. Germline V lookup: CDR1 MDHEN, CDR2 SYDVKM. The chain's CDR3 is CASSGFEGGAKNIQYF. DNA for the CDR3: TGTGCCAGCTCCGGGTTTGAAGGGGGAGCCAAAAACATTCAGTACTTC.

The rearrangement joins TRBV20-1 to TRBJ1-1; no clear D gene. The CDR3 is 14 amino acids. The V gene's germline CDR1 is DFQATT and CDR2 SNEGSKA (reference sequence). V lost 2 bases, J lost 0 bases, and 10 bases lay in between. This CDR3 is CSARIGGVNTEAFF. The CDR3 bases are TGCAGTGCTAGAATAGGCGGAGTGAACACTGAAGCTTTCTTT.

The chain couples TRBV20-1 to TRBJ1-1, with D unclear. Germline V gives CDR1 DFQATT, CDR2 SNEGSKA (reference sequence). V lost 5 bases, J lost 3 bases, and 13 bases lay in between. The CDR3 covers 13 residues. The DNA for the CDR3 is TGCAGTGCTCGCGAGTTTAGTGACACTGAAGCTTTCTTT. It yields the protein CSAREFSDTEAFF.

This clonotype was observed a handful of times. This chain joins TRBV29-1 and TRBJ2-1; D gene uncertain. Trimming stripped 3 bases from V and 14 bases from J, with 5 bases between. This CDR3 has 8 residues. CDR1 is SQVTM and CDR2 is ANQGSEA in the germline V gene. CDR3 protein: CSVDYKFF. The CDR3 coding sequence is TGCAGCGTTGATTATAAGTTCTTC.

The genes are TRBV4-2 and TRBJ2-1; 15 bases map to TRBD2. The CDR3 has 16 residues. Trimming took 2 bases from V and 8 from J; bases not matched to a gene: 4. CDR1 LGHNA and CDR2 YNFKEQ come from the germline V gene. CDR3 protein: CASSQSGTSGRYEQFF. The CDR3 region has the DNA TGTGCCAGCAGCCAATCCGGGACTAGCGGGAGGTATGAGCAGTTCTTC.

This chain joins TRBV7-9 and TRBJ2-4; D is possibly TRBD1 (6 bases). The CDR3 consists of 14 residues. Trimming left V 3 bases short and J 7 bases short, with 13 bases between. The germline gives CDR1 SEHNR, CDR2 FQNEAQ (reference sequence). CDR3 protein: CASSLAGDWNIQYF. Here the CDR3 DNA reads TGTGCCAGCAGCTTGGCAGGGGATTGGAACATTCAGTACTTC.

This clonotype turned up a few times. The chain links TRBV20-1 to TRBJ2-5; D is perhaps TRBD2 (6 bases). CDR3 size: 15 residues. V lost 5 bases and J lost 8, with 24 bases in between. Germline CDR1 reads DFQATT; CDR2 reads SNEGSKA (reference sequence). The CDR3 loop is CSAPPPGSRFGTQYF. As DNA, the CDR3 is TGCAGTGCTCCACCCCCCGGGAGCCGCTTTGGAACCCAGTACTTC.

This clonotype was observed a few times. This chain links TRBV28 with TRBJ2-6; 9 bases are a match to TRBD1. The ends lost 0 bases at V and 0 bases at J; junction bases unmatched: 9. CDR3 length equals 20 residues. The germline CDR1 and CDR2 sequences are MDHEN and SYDVKM. DNA of the CDR3: TGTGCCAGCAGTTTATGGTTCGGGGGACAGGGATTCTCTGGGGCCAACGTCCTGACTTTC. It specifies CASSLWFGGQGFSGANVLTF.

V is TRBV6-1 and J is TRBJ2-2; D gene ambiguous. The V gene lost 5 bases and the J gene lost 5 bases, with 21 bases spanning the gap. The CDR3 runs 17 residues. Germline CDR1 MNHNS, CDR2 SASEGT. The CDR3: CASSLSFASPFTGELFF. Written as DNA, the CDR3 is TGTGCCAGCAGTCTCTCCTTCGCATCTCCCTTTACCGGGGAGCTGTTTTTT.

The genes are TRBV12-3 or TRBV12-4 and TRBJ2-7, with 9 bases aligning to TRBD2. With 5 bases clipped from V and 5 bases from J, the junction kept 19 bases outside the gene matches. This CDR3 contains 18 residues. CDR3 in amino acids: CASSPEVAGVRGRNEQYF. The DNA for the CDR3 is TGTGCCAGCAGTCCCGAAGTAGCGGGAGTTAGGGGTAGGAACGAGCAGTACTTC.

In its sample, this clonotype was seen a few times. V and J are TRBV11-2 and TRBJ2-2, with D unclear. The CDR3 has 19 residues. The V end was cut by 4 bases, the J end by 6 bases, with 27 bases between. Germline loops: CDR1 SGHAT, CDR2 FQNNGV. The CDR3 sequence: CASSSLVGSLRAPPGELFF. CDR3 bases: TGTGCCAGCAGCTCCCTAGTAGGGTCTCTCCGCGCCCCGCCCGGGGAGCTGTTTTTT.

The chain links TRBV12-3 or TRBV12-4 to TRBJ2-3, with 12 bases lining up with TRBD2. The CDR3 contains 14 residues. V lost 4 bases and J lost 8; bases outside the gene matches: 4. This chain's CDR3 is CASSSLAGGSTQYF. The CDR3 DNA follows: TGTGCCAGCAGTTCACTAGCGGGAGGTTCTACGCAGTATTTT.

This clonotype came up a few times. The rearrangement uses TRBV12-3 or TRBV12-4 and TRBJ1-1, with D possibly being TRBD1 (5 bases). Trimming removed 2 bases at V and 1 base at J, with 11 bases between. This CDR3 contains 15 residues. CDR3 residues: CASSLFMGRNTEAFF. The CDR3 nucleotides are TGTGCCAGCAGTTTATTTATGGGACGGAACACTGAAGCTTTCTTT.